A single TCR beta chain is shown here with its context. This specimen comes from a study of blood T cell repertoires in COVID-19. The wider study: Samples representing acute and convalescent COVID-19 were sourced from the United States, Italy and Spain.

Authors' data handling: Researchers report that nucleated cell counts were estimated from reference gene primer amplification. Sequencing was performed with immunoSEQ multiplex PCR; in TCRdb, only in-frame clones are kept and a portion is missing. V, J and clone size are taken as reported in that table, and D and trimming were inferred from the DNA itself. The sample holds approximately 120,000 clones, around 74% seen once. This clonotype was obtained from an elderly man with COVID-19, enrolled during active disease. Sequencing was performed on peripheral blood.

DNA for the CDR3: TGTGCCAGCTCACCGGCGGGGACGAGCGGGGGATCACCCCTCCACTTT. Translating it yields CASSPAGTSGGSPLHF. The J gene is TRBJ1-6, the V gene TRBV18; a weak D match, TRBD1 (5 bases). The germline CDR1 and CDR2 sequences are KGHSH and LQKENI. This CDR3 is built from 16 residues. The V gene lost 3 bases and the J gene lost 10 bases, with 19 bases spanning the gap.